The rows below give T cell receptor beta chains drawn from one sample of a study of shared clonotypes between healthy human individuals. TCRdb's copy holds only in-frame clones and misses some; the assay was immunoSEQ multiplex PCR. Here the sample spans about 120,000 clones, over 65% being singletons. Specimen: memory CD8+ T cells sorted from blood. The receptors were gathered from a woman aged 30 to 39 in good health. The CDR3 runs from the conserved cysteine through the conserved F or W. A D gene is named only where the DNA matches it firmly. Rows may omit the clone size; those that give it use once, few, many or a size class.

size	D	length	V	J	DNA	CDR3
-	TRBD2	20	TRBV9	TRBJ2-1	TGTGCCAGCAGCGCCCCGCCCGGGACTAGCGGGAGAGGATCCTACAATGAGCAGTTCTTC	CASSAPPGTSGRGSYNEQFF
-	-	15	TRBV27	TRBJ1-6	TGTGCCAGCAGTTCAGGGGAATCCTATAATTCACCCCTCCACTTT	CASSSGESYNSPLHF
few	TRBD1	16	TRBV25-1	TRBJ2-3	TGTGCCAGCAGTCAACGACAGGGGGGTACCACAGATACGCAGTATTTT	CASSQRQGGTTDTQYF
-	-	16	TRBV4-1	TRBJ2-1	TGCGCCAGCAGCCACGGGGCCCAGTACTCCTACAATGAGCAGTTCTTC	CASSHGAQYSYNEQFF
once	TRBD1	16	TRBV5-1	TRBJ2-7	TGCGCCAGCAGCACCGGACAGGGGGCAATTTCCTACGAGCAGTACTTC	CASSTGQGAISYEQYF
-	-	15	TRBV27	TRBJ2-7	TGTGCCAGCAGTTCACAGGTTGGAGTTTCCTACGAGCAGTACTTC	CASSSQVGVSYEQYF
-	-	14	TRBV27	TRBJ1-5	TGTGCCAGCAGTTTATTCGGCGGTTGGCAGCCCCAGCATTTT	CASSLFGGWQPQHF
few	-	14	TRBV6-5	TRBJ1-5	TGTGCCAGCAAGGGAGGGGCAGGGAATCAGCCCCAGCATTTT	CASKGGAGNQPQHF
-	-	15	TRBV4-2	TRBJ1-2	TGTGCCAGCAGCCAATCAGGACAGCGCCTCTATGGCTACACCTTC	CASSQSGQRLYGYTF
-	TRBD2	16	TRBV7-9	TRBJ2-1	TGTGCCAGCAGCATGACGACTAGCGGGAGGGGCAATGAGCAGTTCTTC	CASSMTTSGRGNEQFF
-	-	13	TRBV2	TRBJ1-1	TGTGCCAGCAGGTTGGGGTCGGAGACTGAAGCTTTCTTT	CASRLGSETEAFF
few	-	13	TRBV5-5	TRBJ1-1	TGTGCCAGCAGCTTTGGGGCGGACACTGAAGCTTTCTTT	CASSFGADTEAFF
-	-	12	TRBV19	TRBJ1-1	TGTGCCAGTAGTATAGCCCGGACAAAAGCTTTCTTT	CASSIARTKAFF
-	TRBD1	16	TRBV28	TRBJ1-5	TGTGCCAGCAGTACCCGGGACAGAGGGTACAATCAGCCCCAGCATTTT	CASSTRDRGYNQPQHF
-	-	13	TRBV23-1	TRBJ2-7	TGCGCCAGCAGTCTTCGACTTCTTTTAGAGCAGTACTTC	CASSLRLLLEQYF
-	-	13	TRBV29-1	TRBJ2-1	TGCAGCGTTGCGGGATTGTCCTACAATGAGCAGTTCTTC	CSVAGLSYNEQFF
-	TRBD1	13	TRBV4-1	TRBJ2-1	TGCGCCAGCAGCCCCACAGGGGGAGGTGAGCAGTTCTTC	CASSPTGGGEQFF
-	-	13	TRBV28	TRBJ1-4	TGTGCCAGCAGTTCCAATTCAAATGAAAAACTGTTTTTT	CASSSNSNEKLFF
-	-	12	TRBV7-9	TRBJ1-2	TGTGCCAGCAGCAGGGGTTTCGGTGGCTACACCTTC	CASSRGFGGYTF
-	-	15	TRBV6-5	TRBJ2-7	TGTGCCAGCAGTTCTACCCTCGGGGGTATGGACGAGCAGTACTTC	CASSSTLGGMDEQYF
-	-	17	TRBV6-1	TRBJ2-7	TGTGCCAGCAGTGCCCCCAGTGGCGCTATCCCATCCTACGAGCAGTACTTC	CASSAPSGAIPSYEQYF
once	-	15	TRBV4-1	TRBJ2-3	TGCGCCAGCAGGGACGGAGGACTTATCACAGATACGCAGTATTTT	CASRDGGLITDTQYF
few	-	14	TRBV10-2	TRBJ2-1	TGCGCCAGCAGTGAGTGGACACTTTACAATGAGCAGTTCTTC	CASSEWTLYNEQFF
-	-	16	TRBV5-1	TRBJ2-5	TGCGCCAGCGGTCTACCACAAGCGGGCTCCCAAGAGACCCAGTACTTC	CASGLPQAGSQETQYF
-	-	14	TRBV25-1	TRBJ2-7	TGTGCCAGCGGTAGCGCGCGTGACTCCTACGAGCAGTACTTC	CASGSARDSYEQYF
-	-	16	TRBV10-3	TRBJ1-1	TGTGCCATCAGTGAGTTCCGGCTGACAGGGAACACTGAAGCTTTCTTT	CAISEFRLTGNTEAFF
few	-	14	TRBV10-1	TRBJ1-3	TGCGCCAGCAGTGTGAAGGGATCTGGAAACACCATATATTTT	CASSVKGSGNTIYF
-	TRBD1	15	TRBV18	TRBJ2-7	TGTGCCAGCTCACCCGAGACAGGGGGTGGCTACGAGCAGTACTTC	CASSPETGGGYEQYF
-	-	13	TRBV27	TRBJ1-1	TGTGCCAGCAGGAACGGGGGTTTGAGTGAAGCTTTCTTT	CASRNGGLSEAFF
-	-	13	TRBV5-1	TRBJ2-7	TGCGCCAGCAGCTTGGCCTTTCCCTACGAGCAGTACTTC	CASSLAFPYEQYF
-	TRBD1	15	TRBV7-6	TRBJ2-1	TGTGCCAGCAGCATAGGACAGGGCTCCTACAATGAGCAGTTCTTC	CASSIGQGSYNEQFF
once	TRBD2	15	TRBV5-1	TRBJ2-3	TGCGCCAGCAGCCCGGGACTATTCATTGAGGATACGCAGTATTTT	CASSPGLFIEDTQYF
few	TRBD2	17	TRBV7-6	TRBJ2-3	TGTGCCAGCAGCTCCTTGACTAGCGGGAGACCCCCAGATACGCAGTATTTT	CASSSLTSGRPPDTQYF
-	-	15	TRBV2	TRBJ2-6	TGTGCCAGCTGGTGGTCCATCTCTGGGGCCAACGTCCTGACTTTC	CASWWSISGANVLTF
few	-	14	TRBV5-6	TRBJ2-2	TGTGCCAGCAGCTTGGACAGTAACACCGGGGAGCTGTTTTTT	CASSLDSNTGELFF
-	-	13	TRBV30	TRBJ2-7	TGTGCCTGGAGCGCCATGAGCTCCTACGAGCAGTACTTC	CAWSAMSSYEQYF
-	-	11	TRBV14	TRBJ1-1	TGTGCCAGCAGCCAAGAGTACGAAGCTTTCTTT	CASSQEYEAFF
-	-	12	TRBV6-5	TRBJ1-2	TGTGCCAGCAGTTATGATAGGCACGGCTACACCTTC	CASSYDRHGYTF
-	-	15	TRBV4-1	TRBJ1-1	TGCGCCAGCAGCCAAGACCCAGGTCGGGCCGCTGAAGCTTTCTTT	CASSQDPGRAAEAFF
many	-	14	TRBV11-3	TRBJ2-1	TGTGCCAGCAGCCTGGGACCGGTGGGAAATGAGCAGTTCTTC	CASSLGPVGNEQFF
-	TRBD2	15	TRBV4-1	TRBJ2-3	TGCGCCAGCAGCCTGACTAGCGGGAGGGCAGATACGCAGTATTTT	CASSLTSGRADTQYF
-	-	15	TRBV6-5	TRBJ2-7	TGTGCCAGCAGTTACTCCAGGGTAATGGCCTACGAGCAGTACTTC	CASSYSRVMAYEQYF